This T cell receptor beta chain was profiled in a study of T cell responses to AZD1222 COVID-19 vaccine. The study, taken as a whole, reports: Seropositive AZD1222 recipients at baseline numbered only 6 or 7. Nearly half of unique spike-specific TCRs reportedly avoided B.1.351 and B.1.1.7 mutated regions. It should be noted that donors were predominantly white British and more often female, and clonal diversity was possibly underestimated.

Germline CDR1 reads LGHNT; CDR2 reads FRNRAP. V lost 2 bases, J lost 2 bases, and 14 bases lay in between. CDR3 length equals 16 residues. As to this clone: What it recognizes is unknown.

Generated by immunoSEQ multiplex PCR, the TCRdb table keeps only in-frame clones and is missing some. This repertoire shows around 44,000 clones, 86% found once; its top ten account for around 6.5%. The chain recombines TRBV12-5 with TRBJ2-3; the D gene is possibly TRBD1 (6 bases). This receptor was obtained from an adult who received the AZD1222 COVID-19 vaccine. Specimen: peripheral blood, collected 28 days after the second AZD1222 dose. CDR3 nucleotides: TGTGCTAGTGGTTTGTGGATGGGACAAATCACAGATACGCAGTATTTT. Its translation: CASGLWMGQITDTQYF. The full variable domain, with the rest looked up from reference TRBV12-5 and TRBJ2-3, is DARVTQTPRHKVTEMGQEVTMRCQPILGHNTVFWYRQTMMQGLELLAYFRNRAPLDDSGMPKDRFSAEMPDATLATLKIQPSEPRDSAVYFCASGLWMGQITDTQYFGPGTRLTVL.